This record concerns one TCR beta chain sequence. The antigen is undetermined. This record belongs to a study of T cell responses to AZD1222 COVID-19 vaccine. Study observations and caveats: Spike was spanned by vaccine-associated CD4 TCRs, with dominance at 160-218 and 743-854. Donors, mostly white British, included more females; clonal diversity was possibly underestimated. It was only after the peak T cell response that any repertoires were sampled. The number of AZD1222 recipients seropositive at baseline was only five to seven.

CDR3 length: 19 residues. Repertoires were generated with immunoSEQ multiplex PCR, while TCRdb's copy carries only in-frame clones and drops some. Found here are 130,000 to 150,000 clones, roughly 87% of them singletons; the top ten hold roughly 1.7%. V is TRBV21-1 and J is TRBJ1-5. TRBV21-1 is shown as a pseudogene. This TCR came from an adult who received the AZD1222 COVID-19 vaccine. The specimen was peripheral blood, collected 28 days after the second AZD1222 dose. The CDR3 loop is CASSKPPRVEGGSNQPQHF. As DNA, the CDR3 is TGTGCCAGCAGCAAACCCCCCAGGGTGGAGGGGGGAAGCAATCAGCCCCAGCATTTT.